This TCR beta chain was found in a study of blood T cell repertoires in COVID-19. Assay used: immunoSEQ multiplex PCR; TCRdb lists only in-frame clones, some missing. Of about 280,000 clones in the sample, 83% are singletons; the top ten hold 8.5% to 9.5%. This CDR3 contains 15 residues. V was pared by 4 bases and J by 8 bases, with 12 bases of the junction left unmatched. The germline V gene encodes CDR1 KGHDR and CDR2 SFDVKD. V gene TRBV24-1 combines with J gene TRBJ1-2, with TRBD1 matching over 7 bases. This TCR was sampled from a woman in her forties or fifties who had recovered from COVID-19. Sample: peripheral blood. The CDR3 bases are TGTGCCACCAGTGACACTAAAACAGGGGAGAAAGGCTACACCTTC. As protein: CATSDTKTGEKGYTF.